The next 26 T cell receptor beta chains were all read from a single sample in a study of T cells in Graves' hyperthyroidism and ophthalmopathy. Amplification of TCR beta CDR3 regions used RNA as the template. First-round RT-PCR of the TCR CDR3 relied on the HTBI primer set. TCRdb itself ran the multiplex PCR reads through MiXCR, one entry per CDR3 protein. The table records about 510,000 distinct CDR3 sequences, 14% of them present only once. Sequencing was performed on blood. Every receptor here comes from a woman in her forties with Graves' hyperthyroidism.

Written as DNA, the CDR3 is TGTGCCACACGGGTCTGGGCTCCGGGACAGGGGTACGAGCAGTACTTC. The encoded protein is CATRVWAPGQGYEQYF. The chain links TRBV11-2 to TRBJ2-7; 10 positions match TRBD1. J lost 4 bases, V lost 10 bases, and 16 bases had no gene match. The CDR3 length is 16 residues. Germline CDR1 SGHAT, CDR2 FQNNGV.

This clonotype was detected ten times or more. The V gene is TRBV11-3, the J gene TRBJ2-5, with D possibly called TRBD1 or TRBD2 (5 bases each). Trimming shortened V by 6 bases and J by 1 base, and 9 bases separated the two germline ends. Germline V gene lookup returns CDR1 SGHNT and CDR2 YENEEA. The CDR3 totals 13 residues. The CDR3 is CASSRDGQETQYF. The CDR3 nucleotides are TGTGCCAGCAGTCGGGACGGCCAAGAGACCCAGTACTTC.

The gene calls are TRBV4-2 and TRBJ1-1; no clear D. The CDR3 is 14 amino acids. Germline V CDR1 and CDR2: LGHNA, YNFKEQ. The ends were cut back, 1 base at V and 4 bases at J, with 10 bases in the middle. CDR3 region: CASSQAWGGTEAFF. The CDR3 DNA reads TGTGCCAGCAGCCAAGCGTGGGGAGGCACTGAAGCTTTCTTT.

This clonotype was counted a few times. The chain uses TRBV6-5 and TRBJ2-1; no definite D call. The V and J ends lost 2 bases and 2 bases respectively, with 10 bases between them. Germline assignment: CDR1 MNHEY and CDR2 SVGAGI. The CDR3 runs to 15 residues. In DNA, the CDR3 is TGTGCCAGCAGTTACCAGAGGACCACCTACAATGAGCAGTTCTTC. Its protein product is CASSYQRTTYNEQFF.

This clonotype was seen repeatedly, ten times or more. V and J are TRBV28 and TRBJ2-7; TRBD1 matches at 7 bases. From germline, CDR1 is MDHEN and CDR2 SYDVKM. V lost 3 bases, J lost 2 bases, and 4 bases stayed unmatched. The CDR3 extends over 14 amino acids. The CDR3 region is CASSFTDRAYEQYF. CDR3 bases: TGTGCCAGCAGTTTCACCGACAGGGCCTACGAGCAGTACTTC.

As regards this clonotype: This may come from a read error, since a much larger clone is one base off. The chain combines TRBV3-1 with TRBJ2-1, with D uncertain. Germline CDR1 LGHDT, CDR2 YNNKEL (reference sequence). CDR3 size: 16 residues. In DNA form, the CDR3 reads TGTGCCAGCAGCCAAGGTTCTAGAGGCTCCTACGATGAGCAGTTCTTC. Encoded protein: CASSQGSRGSYDEQFF.

This clonotype has at least ten counts. V gene TRBV6-1 combines with J gene TRBJ2-7, with unresolved D. The V end was cut by 6 bases, the J end by 0 bases, with 18 bases between. CDR3 length: 16 amino acids. Germline V gene sequence: CDR1 MNHNS, CDR2 SASEGT. The CDR3 reads CASRGGTADRSYEQYF. Written as DNA, the CDR3 is TGTGCCAGCAGAGGCGGTACGGCCGACCGCTCCTACGAGCAGTACTTC.

This clonotype has at least ten counts. J is TRBJ2-5 and V is TRBV28, with D perhaps assigned TRBD1 or TRBD2 (5 bases each). Germline CDR1 is MDHEN and CDR2 is SYDVKM. V shed 3 bases and J shed 2 bases, with 10 bases lying between them. The CDR3 totals 14 residues. CDR3: CASSLTGQQETQYF. The CDR3 DNA reads as TGTGCCAGCAGTTTGACGGGGCAGCAAGAGACCCAGTACTTC.

Many counts were recorded for this clonotype. The chain employs TRBV30 and TRBJ2-5; no definite D call. The germline CDR1 and CDR2 sequences are GTSNPN and SVGIG (reference sequence). With 0 bases removed from V and 5 bases from J, the gap between germline ends came to 4 bases. The CDR3 is made up of 11 amino acids. Here the CDR3 reads CAWSVRETQYF. CDR3 bases: TGTGCCTGGAGTGTTCGTGAGACCCAGTACTTC.

This clonotype was counted at least ten times. The chain links TRBV3-1 to TRBJ1-5; D uncertain. CDR1 and CDR2 from the germline V gene are LGHDT and YNNKEL (reference sequence). The CDR3 is 13 amino acids. Trimming cost V 4 bases and J 6 bases, with 10 bases left between them. The CDR3 bases are TGTGCCAGCAGCCCCTCAGGCGGTCAGCCCCAGCATTTT. As protein: CASSPSGGQPQHF.

The chain has TRBV7-9 and TRBJ1-6; D might be TRBD1 (5 bases). Between the trimmed V and J ends, which lost 1 base and 7 bases, there was a span of 8 bases. From germline, CDR1 is SEHNR and CDR2 FQNEAQ (reference sequence). There are 14 residues in the CDR3. CDR3: CASSLGDGNSPLHF. CDR3 DNA sequence: TGTGCCAGCAGCTTAGGGGACGGAAATTCACCCCTCCACTTT.

At least ten counts were recorded for this clonotype. This chain joins TRBV3-1 and TRBJ1-2; 8 nucleotides match TRBD1. The CDR3 extends over 19 amino acids. V lost 0 bases to trimming and J lost 2 bases; unmatched junction nucleotides: 14. Germline CDR1 is LGHDT and CDR2 is YNNKEL (reference sequence). CDR3 sequence: CASSQDPRGRGRTNYGYTF. In nucleotides, the CDR3 is TGTGCCAGCAGCCAAGATCCCAGAGGCAGGGGGCGTACCAACTATGGCTACACCTTC.

This clonotype occurred many times. The rearrangement links TRBV28 to TRBJ2-7; 12 bases agree with TRBD2. V shed 5 bases, J shed 7 bases, and the junction held 6 bases outside the gene matches. From germline, CDR1 is MDHEN and CDR2 SYDVKM. This CDR3 spans 14 amino acids. The CDR3 DNA reads TGTGCCAGCAGTGAACGGACTAGCGGGAATGAGCAGTACTTC. Translation: CASSERTSGNEQYF. Full variable domain (missing parts from reference TRBV28 and TRBJ2-7): DVKVTQSSRYLVKRTGEKVFLECVQDMDHENMFWYRQDPGLGLRLIYFSYDVKMKEKGDIPEGYSVSREKKERFSLILESASTNQTSMYLCASSERTSGNEQYFGPGTRLTVT.

The chain uses TRBV19 and TRBJ2-7; 7 bases are shared with TRBD1. Germline V CDR1 and CDR2: LNHDA, SQIVND (reference sequence). The trim removed 1 base at V and 3 bases at J, leaving 6 bases unmatched. The CDR3 covers 15 residues. This CDR3 reads CASSIGTGYRYEQYF. CDR3 coding DNA: TGTGCCAGTAGTATAGGGACAGGATACCGCTACGAGCAGTACTTC. The full variable domain, with the rest looked up from reference TRBV19 and TRBJ2-7, is DGGITQSPKYLFRKEGQNVTLSCEQNLNHDAMYWYRQDPGQGLRLIYYSQIVNDFQKGDIAEGYSVSREKKESFPLTVTSAQKNPTAFYLCASSIGTGYRYEQYFGPGTRLTVT.

Concerning this clonotype itself: A single base separates this from a much larger clone, so it may be a read error. This chain joins TRBV18 and TRBJ2-3, with TRBD1 as a possible D gene (6 bases). CDR3 length: 16 amino acids. Germline V gives CDR1 KGHSH, CDR2 LQKENI. Between the trimmed V and J ends, which lost 5 bases and 0 bases, there was a span of 15 bases. CDR3 sequence reads: CASSISRDTSTDTQYF. The CDR3 coding sequence is TGTGCCAGCTCAATAAGCCGGGACACAAGCACAGATACGCAGTATTTT.

This clonotype occurred many times. The chain links TRBV15 to TRBJ2-3; D not certain. The CDR3 has 11 amino acids. Trimming left V 7 bases short and J 6 bases short, with 8 bases between. From germline, CDR1 is LNHNV and CDR2 YYDKDF (reference sequence). The CDR3, as DNA: TGTGCCACCAAGGTCGGGGATACGCAGTATTTT. It is translated as CATKVGDTQYF.

This clonotype has more than one count but fewer than ten. The chain couples TRBV9 to TRBJ2-3; 8 nucleotides match TRBD2. CDR1 and CDR2 (germline): SGDLS, YYNGEE. After removal of 0 bases from V and 6 bases from J, the junction contained 9 bases not matched to a gene. CDR3 length: 16 amino acids. CDR3 protein: CASSVATGLAGDTQYF. CDR3 bases: TGTGCCAGCAGCGTAGCTACGGGGCTAGCGGGCGATACGCAGTATTTT.

The V gene is TRBV12-3 or TRBV12-4, the J gene TRBJ2-3; TRBD2 matches 7 bases. The CDR3 length is 16 residues. The V and J ends lost 2 bases and 5 bases, in that order; junction bases with no gene match: 10. DNA of the CDR3: TGTGCCAGCAGTTTATCCGGGAGCGGGAAGCTAGATACGCAGTATTTT. Protein product: CASSLSGSGKLDTQYF.

This clonotype was counted at least ten times. This sequence joins TRBV2 and TRBJ1-1; no definite D call. Germline loops: CDR1 SNHLY, CDR2 FYNNEI. Trimming shortened V by 4 bases and J by 7 bases, and 10 bases separated the two germline ends. This CDR3 comprises 12 residues. Here the CDR3 DNA reads TGTGCCAGCAGTGGAGGACGGATTGAAGCTTTCTTT. Translating it yields CASSGGRIEAFF.

The chain combines TRBV5-1 with TRBJ1-6; 8 bases map to TRBD1. Germline-derived CDR1 and CDR2 are SGHRS and YFSETQ. The CDR3 has 15 amino acids. V gave up 0 bases and J gave up 11 bases; unmatched junction bases: 7. In nucleotides, the CDR3 is TGCGCCAGCAGCTTGGCCAACGACAGGGGAGCACCCCTCCACTTT. As protein: CASSLANDRGAPLHF. Combining the CDR3 with reference TRBV5-1 and TRBJ1-6 gives the whole variable domain KAGVTQTPRYLIKTRGQQVTLSCSPISGHRSVSWYQQTPGQGLQFLFEYFSETQRNKGNFPGRFSGRQFSNSRSEMNVSTLELGDSALYLCASSLANDRGAPLHFGNGTRLTVT.

The V call is TRBV20-1, the J call TRBJ2-7; D assignment may be TRBD1 or TRBD2 (5 bases each). CDR3 length: 16 residues. Germline V gene sequence: CDR1 DFQATT, CDR2 SNEGSKA (reference sequence). The germline V and J ends were trimmed by 2 bases and 7 bases, with 24 bases remaining between them. CDR3 loop: CSARSPPRGTEGEQYF. The CDR3, as DNA: TGCAGTGCTAGATCGCCCCCTCGGGGAACTGAGGGGGAGCAGTACTTC.

The CDR3 bases are TGCGCCAGCGGGGACAGGGGTTACGAGCAGTACTTC. Translation: CASGDRGYEQYF. The chain has TRBV4-1 and TRBJ2-7; TRBD1 matches at 10 bases. Germline CDR1 MGHRA, CDR2 YSYEKL. J lost 4 bases, V lost 8 bases, and 2 bases had no gene match. The CDR3 contains 12 residues.

This clonotype was seen many times. V is TRBV3-1 and J is TRBJ1-1; D is undetermined. V lost 5 bases to trimming and J lost 10 bases, with 14 bases between them. Germline V lookup: CDR1 LGHDT, CDR2 YNNKEL (reference sequence). This CDR3 has 12 amino acids. This chain's CDR3 is CASSYPRGGAFF. DNA for the CDR3: TGTGCCAGCAGCTATCCTCGGGGAGGAGCTTTCTTT.

This chain uses TRBV19 with TRBJ1-5, with no clear D. V was clipped by 4 bases and J by 0 bases, with 10 bases between them. This CDR3 region has 15 residues. Germline CDR1 and CDR2: LNHDA and SQIVND (reference sequence). Written as DNA, the CDR3 is TGTGCCAGTAGTACCCCGACGGATAGCAATCAGCCCCAGCATTTT. Protein product: CASSTPTDSNQPQHF.

This clonotype was seen only a few times. The chain combines TRBV7-2 with TRBJ1-2, with 7 nucleotides matching TRBD1. Germline V lookup: CDR1 SGHTA, CDR2 FQGNSA. The CDR3 has 15 amino acids. The V and J ends lost 4 bases and 0 bases, in that order; junction bases with no gene match: 5. The CDR3 DNA reads TGTGCCAGCAGCTCCTACAGGGGAGCTAACTATGGCTACACCTTC. Residues: CASSSYRGANYGYTF.

The chain combines TRBV20-1 with TRBJ2-6, with D unresolved. The germline V and J ends were trimmed by 6 bases and 0 bases, with 6 bases remaining between them. CDR1 is DFQATT, CDR2 SNEGSKA, per germline (reference sequence). The CDR3 sequence is 13 residues long. As DNA, the CDR3 is TGCAGTGCCAACCCCTCTGGGGCCAACGTCCTGACTTTC. As protein: CSANPSGANVLTF.